A single sample gave rise to the 15 T cell receptor beta chains below, sequenced in a study of CD8+ T cells in alopecia areata. It was cDNA, reverse transcribed from extracted RNA, that served as the sequencing template. Some clones are missing from TCRdb's copy, which holds only in-frame ones; the method was immunoSEQ multiplex PCR. The table includes 110,000 or so clones, 55% to 60% detected once. Treatment noted: oral pan-JAK inhibitor, 5-10 mg twice daily. The sample was CD4+ T cells sorted from blood, taken at week 24, from a patient treated with tofacitinib. The origin of the receptors is a human donor with alopecia areata.

The V call is TRBV2, the J call TRBJ1-3; D not certain. Germline V gene sequence: CDR1 SNHLY, CDR2 FYNNEI. This CDR3 is built from 12 residues. The ends were cut back, 3 bases at V and 2 bases at J, with 2 bases in the middle. CDR3 region: CASSETGNTIYF. The CDR3 DNA sequence: TGTGCCAGCAGTGAGACTGGAAACACCATATATTTT. Complete variable domain (other parts from reference TRBV2 and TRBJ1-3): EPEVTQTPSHQVTQMGQEVILRCVPISNHLYFYWYRQILGQKVEFLVSFYNNEISEKSEIFDDQFSVERPDGSNFTLKIRSTKLEDSAMYFCASSETGNTIYFGEGSWLTVV.

V gene TRBV5-1 combines with J gene TRBJ2-6; D call uncertain. The CDR3 consists of 14 residues. V was trimmed by 6 bases and J by 3 bases, leaving 10 bases between them. CDR1 is SGHRS and CDR2 is YFSETQ in the germline V gene. The CDR3 reads CASIPNDGANVLTF. The CDR3 DNA reads as TGCGCCAGCATCCCCAACGATGGGGCCAACGTCCTGACTTTC.

The table lists this clone with a few counts. The chain employs TRBV5-1 and TRBJ2-1; a possible D gene is TRBD2 (5 bases). This CDR3 spans 14 amino acids. The germline V gene encodes CDR1 SGHRS and CDR2 YFSETQ. The V end lost 0 bases, the J end lost 2 bases, and 6 bases lay between the germline ends. The CDR3 sequence is CASSLAGTYNEQFF. As DNA, the CDR3 is TGCGCCAGCAGCTTGGCCGGGACCTACAATGAGCAGTTCTTC.

As for this clone: Mismatch with germline at one junction end may stem from a read error. The V call is TRBV30, the J call TRBJ2-6; TRBD1 or TRBD2 may be the D gene (5 bases each). CDR3 length: 11 residues. Per the germline V gene, CDR1 is GTSNPN and CDR2 is SVGIG (reference sequence). CDR3 amino acids: CAWSVRGRSHF. CDR3 nucleotides: TGTGCCTGGAGTGTTCGGGGACGGTCCCATTTC. The whole variable domain, filled in from reference TRBV30 and TRBJ2-6, reads SQTIHQWPATLVQPVGSPLSLECTVEGTSNPNLYWYRQAAGRGLQLLFYSVGIGQISSEVPQNLSASRPQDRQFILSSKKLLLSDSGFYLCAWSVRGRSHFGAGSRLTVL.

The sample holds one count of this clone. The V gene is TRBV4-2, the J gene TRBJ2-5, with TRBD2 matching 14 bases. Germline V gene data show CDR1 as LGHNA and CDR2 as YNFKEQ. This CDR3 is 16 amino acids long. J gave up 5 bases and V 3 bases, and 5 bases lay outside the gene matches. CDR3 amino acids: CASSQGTSGGRETQYF. CDR3 sequence (DNA): TGTGCCAGCAGCCAGGGGACTAGCGGGGGACGGGAGACCCAGTACTTC.

The genes are TRBV7-2 and TRBJ2-4; D may be TRBD1 (5 bases). Germline loops: CDR1 SGHTA, CDR2 FQGNSA. This CDR3 comprises 15 residues. V was shortened by 1 base and J by 6 bases, with 13 bases between the two germline ends. The CDR3 spells CASSLEVTGVNIQYF. CDR3 nucleotide sequence: TGTGCCAGCAGCTTAGAGGTCACAGGCGTAAACATTCAGTACTTC.

The chain's CDR3 is CASRLQGAPHEQYF. The DNA for the CDR3 is TGTGCCAGCAGATTACAGGGGGCTCCCCACGAGCAGTACTTC. The V gene is TRBV6-5, the J gene TRBJ2-7; TRBD1 agrees at 9 bases. The CDR3 consists of 14 residues. V was clipped by 6 bases and J by 5 bases; unmatched bases: 8. Germline V gene lookup returns CDR1 MNHEY and CDR2 SVGAGI.

As to this clone: Other DNA sequences in this specimen translate into the identical CDR3. The chain recombines TRBV30 with TRBJ1-2; D remains ambiguous. CDR3 length equals 11 residues. V lost 2 bases to trimming and J lost 2 bases, with 3 bases between them. CDR1 is GTSNPN, CDR2 SVGIG, per germline (reference sequence). The CDR3 DNA reads TGTGCCTGGAGTACGAACTATGGCTACACCTTC. Amino acid sequence: CAWSTNYGYTF. The full variable domain, rest sourced from reference TRBV30 and TRBJ1-2, is SQTIHQWPATLVQPVGSPLSLECTVEGTSNPNLYWYRQAAGRGLQLLFYSVGIGQISSEVPQNLSASRPQDRQFILSSKKLLLSDSGFYLCAWSTNYGYTFGSGTRLTVV.

The table lists this clone with a few counts. The CDR3 coding sequence is TGTGCCAGCAGTGCTGGGGCGGGAGATACGCAGTATTTT. It translates to CASSAGAGDTQYF. This chain links TRBV6-4 with TRBJ2-3; either TRBD1 or TRBD2 may supply D (5 bases each). V was clipped by 4 bases and J by 5 bases, with 10 bases between them. The CDR3 totals 13 residues. CDR1 is MRHNA, CDR2 SNTAGT, per germline.

This clone turned up a few times. This chain connects TRBV5-1 to TRBJ1-2; TRBD1 agrees at 8 bases. The V and J ends lost 4 bases and 4 bases, in that order; junction bases with no gene match: 9. This CDR3 comprises 15 residues. Germline CDR1 reads SGHRS; CDR2 reads YFSETQ. The CDR3 reads CASSPTTGARYGYTF. The CDR3, as DNA: TGCGCCAGCAGCCCGACGACAGGGGCCCGCTATGGCTACACCTTC.

This clone was counted between two and nine times. The gene calls are TRBV15 and TRBJ2-7, with unresolved D. Germline assignment: CDR1 LNHNV and CDR2 YYDKDF (reference sequence). The CDR3 consists of 13 residues. The V gene lost 0 bases and the J gene lost 3 bases, with 6 bases spanning the gap. The CDR3 region is CATSRDRNYEQYF. CDR3 nucleotide sequence: TGTGCCACCAGCAGAGACAGGAACTACGAGCAGTACTTC.

The gene calls are TRBV10-3 and TRBJ2-7; no reliable D call. The germline CDR1 and CDR2 sequences are ENHRY and SYGVKD. The CDR3 has 12 residues. Trimming took off 5 bases at V and 9 bases at J, with 14 bases between the two ends. CDR3 in DNA: TGTGCCATCAGTTCCCCAGTAGTAGGGCAGTACTTC. Translated: CAISSPVVGQYF.

This clone was counted a few times. The sample carries other DNA sequences with the same CDR3. This rearrangement joins TRBV29-1 to TRBJ1-1; D may be TRBD1 (5 bases). V gave up 7 bases and J gave up 0 bases, with 12 bases separating them. The CDR3 runs 13 residues. CDR1 is SQVTM and CDR2 is ANQGSEA in the germline V gene. The CDR3 region is CSGSGHLNTEAFF. The CDR3 DNA reads as TGCAGCGGTAGTGGACACCTGAACACTGAAGCTTTCTTT.

V and J are TRBV23-1 and TRBJ1-4; a weak D match, TRBD1 (6 bases). TRBV23-1 is recorded as an ORF, its role being uncertain. Deletions cut 3 bases from V and 6 bases from J, with 11 bases between. The CDR3 runs 14 residues. Here the CDR3 reads CASSQAGAYEKLFF. The CDR3 nucleotides read TGCGCCAGCAGTCAGGCAGGGGCGTATGAAAAACTGTTTTTT.

V is TRBV29-1 and J is TRBJ2-5; D possibly matches TRBD1 or TRBD2 (5 bases each). Germline lookup yields CDR1 SQVTM and CDR2 ANQGSEA. This CDR3 is 13 amino acids long. The V end lost 6 bases, the J end lost 2 bases, and 13 bases lay between the germline ends. CDR3 sequence (DNA): TGCAGCGTACTCCGGGACCCTCAAGAGACCCAGTACTTC. Its protein product is CSVLRDPQETQYF.